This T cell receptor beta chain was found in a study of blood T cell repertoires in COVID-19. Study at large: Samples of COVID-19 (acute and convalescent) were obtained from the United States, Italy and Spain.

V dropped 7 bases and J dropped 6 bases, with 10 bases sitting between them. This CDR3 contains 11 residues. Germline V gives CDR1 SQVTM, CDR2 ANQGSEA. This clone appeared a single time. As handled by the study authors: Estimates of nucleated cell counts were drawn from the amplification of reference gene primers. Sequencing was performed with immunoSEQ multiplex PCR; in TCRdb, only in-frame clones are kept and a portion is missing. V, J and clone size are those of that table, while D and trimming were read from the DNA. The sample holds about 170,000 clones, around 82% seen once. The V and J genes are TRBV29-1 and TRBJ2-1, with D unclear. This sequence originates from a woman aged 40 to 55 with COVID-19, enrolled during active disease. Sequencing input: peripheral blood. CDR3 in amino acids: CSANSVNEQFF. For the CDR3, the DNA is TGCAGCGCTAACTCTGTCAATGAGCAGTTCTTC.